This TCR beta chain was observed in a study of PD-1 blockade in classical Hodgkin lymphoma. Time point reported: cycle 4 day 1 (C4D1), after 5 to 7 weeks of nivolumab. Each of the patients experienced relapse following autologous stem cell transplantation, and their brentuximab vedotin exposure differed. The repertoire was sequenced with immunoSEQ multiplex PCR; TCRdb's copy has only in-frame clones and lacks some. The data contain 85,000 to 90,000 clones, 90% of them singletons. Germline V gene data show CDR1 as LGHNT and CDR2 as FRNRAP. The CDR3 length is 11 residues. Deletions cut 0 bases from V and 5 bases from J, with 2 bases between.

This clonotype was obtained from a human donor with classical Hodgkin lymphoma. The chain carries TRBV12-5 and TRBJ2-7; D uncertain. The sample in question was peripheral blood mononuclear cells (PBMCs), obtained before the fourth cycle of nivolumab. CDR3 region: CASGLVDEQYF. For the CDR3, the DNA is TGTGCTAGTGGTTTGGTTGACGAGCAGTACTTC. Full variable domain (rest looked up from reference TRBV12-5 and TRBJ2-7): DARVTQTPRHKVTEMGQEVTMRCQPILGHNTVFWYRQTMMQGLELLAYFRNRAPLDDSGMPKDRFSAEMPDATLATLKIQPSEPRDSAVYFCASGLVDEQYFGPGTRLTVT.